This TCR beta chain is from a study of blood T cell repertoires in COVID-19. Study details: The United States, Italy and Spain supplied acute and convalescent COVID-19 samples. The analysed material was cDNA or gDNA that came from T cells, B-cell-depleted T cells, or PBMCs.

Original data processing: Estimates of nucleated cell counts were drawn from the amplification of reference gene primers. Here immunoSEQ multiplex PCR was the method, and the copy in TCRdb shows in-frame clones only, minus some. That table furnishes V, J and clone size, whereas the DNA furnished D and trimming. The sample lists fewer than 150,000 clones, around 87% seen once, with 3% to 4.5% in the top ten. This clone was counted once. This CDR3 is built from 15 residues. V dropped 4 bases and J dropped 4; count of bases not matched to a gene: 6. Germline V lookup: CDR1 MGHRA, CDR2 YSYEKL. The sequenced sample was peripheral blood. The origin of this receptor is a woman in her fifties or sixties with acute or convalescent COVID-19. This chain links TRBV4-1 with TRBJ1-2; 10 nucleotides align to TRBD1. The CDR3 is CASSPPGTGAYGYTF. CDR3 DNA sequence: TGCGCCAGCAGCCCGCCCGGGACAGGGGCCTATGGCTACACCTTC.